The 17 T cell receptor beta chains listed next were all sequenced from one sample in a study of shared clonotypes between healthy human individuals. Clones were read by immunoSEQ multiplex PCR, and TCRdb kept only the in-frame ones, dropping some. Among approximately 640,000 clones listed, 90% were seen once. The sequencing sample was made of memory CD8+ T cells from PBMCs. Subset of the sample: CD45RO+ cells pooled with CCR7-negative TemRA cells. These receptors came from a young man in good health. Some clones in this sample may be carry-over from other donors' samples.

The chain carries TRBV5-1 and TRBJ1-1; possible D gene TRBD1, 5 bases. The germline V and J ends were trimmed by 3 bases and 6 bases, with 15 bases remaining between them. The CDR3 is made up of 14 amino acids. The V gene's germline CDR1 is SGHRS and CDR2 YFSETQ. The CDR3 is CASSSGRGEPEAFF. In DNA, the CDR3 is TGCGCCAGCAGCTCCGGACGGGGGGAGCCTGAAGCTTTCTTT.

This chain links TRBV19 with TRBJ2-7, with D perhaps given as TRBD1 or TRBD2 (5 bases each). Between the trimmed V and J ends, which lost 5 bases and 4 bases, there was a span of 9 bases. The CDR3 consists of 12 residues. Germline assignment: CDR1 LNHDA and CDR2 SQIVND (reference sequence). DNA for the CDR3: TGTGCCAGTAGTCCAGGGAGTTACGAGCAGTACTTC. Translating gives CASSPGSYEQYF.

This chain uses TRBV27 with TRBJ2-7, with D possibly TRBD1 on 6 matching bases. The CDR3 spans 15 residues. V was cut by 2 bases and J by 2 bases, with 13 bases left in between. Germline V gives CDR1 MNHEY, CDR2 SMNVEV (reference sequence). CDR3 DNA sequence: TGTGCCAGCAGTTTAGGATCGCAGGGGCCCTACGAGCAGTACTTC. It codes for CASSLGSQGPYEQYF.

This sequence joins TRBV5-1 and TRBJ2-7; D possibly corresponds to TRBD2 (6 bases). The CDR3 length is 13 residues. Germline assignment: CDR1 SGHRS and CDR2 YFSETQ. Between the trimmed V and J ends, which lost 6 bases and 0 bases, there was a span of 10 bases. The CDR3 region has the DNA TGCGCCAGCACTTTAGCGGACTCCTACGAGCAGTACTTC. Protein: CASTLADSYEQYF. The whole variable domain, remainder taken from reference TRBV5-1 and TRBJ2-7, is KAGVTQTPRYLIKTRGQQVTLSCSPISGHRSVSWYQQTPGQGLQFLFEYFSETQRNKGNFPGRFSGRQFSNSRSEMNVSTLELGDSALYLCASTLADSYEQYFGPGTRLTVT.

The chain has TRBV7-9 and TRBJ1-5, with 8 bases matching TRBD1. Germline loops: CDR1 SEHNR, CDR2 FQNEAQ (reference sequence). J lost 9 bases, V lost 3 bases, and 22 bases had no gene match. The CDR3 spans 19 residues. CDR3 residues: CASSFATYLDRGDSPPQHF. The CDR3 bases are TGTGCCAGCAGCTTCGCTACTTACCTCGACAGGGGTGATAGTCCGCCCCAGCATTTT.

The chain links TRBV27 to TRBJ1-1; no clear D gene. V lost 7 bases to trimming and J lost 6 bases, with 6 bases between them. CDR3 length equals 10 residues. The germline V gene encodes CDR1 MNHEY and CDR2 SMNVEV (reference sequence). The CDR3 region has the DNA TGTGCCAGCATTGGAGCTGAAGCTTTCTTT. Residues: CASIGAEAFF.

This clone has a single count. V is TRBV9 and J is TRBJ2-3; D may be TRBD2 (6 bases). CDR3 size: 17 residues. Germline V gene lookup returns CDR1 SGDLS and CDR2 YYNGEE. V lost 0 bases, J lost 2 bases, and 16 bases lay in between. CDR3 coding DNA: TGTGCCAGCAGCGTAGGTGGGGGGAGAGTGTCCACAGATACGCAGTATTTT. Amino acids: CASSVGGGRVSTDTQYF.

J is TRBJ2-7 and V is TRBV4-1, with 7 bases lining up with TRBD1. The junction had 4 bases not matched to a gene; V was cut back by 2 bases and J by 6 bases. This CDR3 comprises 13 residues. Looked up from germline, CDR1 is MGHRA and CDR2 is YSYEKL. CDR3 residues: CASSQRAGGEQYF. For the CDR3, the DNA is TGCGCCAGCAGCCAAAGGGCAGGGGGCGAGCAGTACTTC.

This chain joins TRBV11-2 and TRBJ2-1; D could derive from TRBD1 or TRBD2 (5 bases each). The CDR3 has 16 residues. Germline V gene lookup returns CDR1 SGHAT and CDR2 FQNNGV. Trimming shortened V by 4 bases and J by 6 bases, and 19 bases separated the two germline ends. This CDR3 is CASSYPQGPRLNEQFF. DNA for the CDR3: TGTGCCAGCAGCTATCCGCAGGGACCCCGACTCAATGAGCAGTTCTTC. Looking up the rest from reference TRBV11-2 and TRBJ2-1 gives the full variable domain: EAGVAQSPRYKIIEKRQSVAFWCNPISGHATLYWYQQILGQGPKLLIQFQNNGVVDDSQLPKDRFSAERLKGVDSTLKIQPAKLEDSAVYLCASSYPQGPRLNEQFFGPGTRLTVL.

The V gene is TRBV10-3, the J gene TRBJ2-1, with D perhaps TRBD2 (6 bases). The CDR3 totals 13 residues. Between the trimmed V and J ends, which lost 11 bases and 7 bases, there was a span of 18 bases. Germline V gene sequence: CDR1 ENHRY, CDR2 SYGVKD. The CDR3 protein is CASRTDGGNEQFF. The CDR3 DNA reads TGTGCCTCGAGGACGGACGGAGGGAATGAGCAGTTCTTC.

The V call is TRBV4-1, the J call TRBJ2-1, with D possibly being TRBD1 (5 bases). V lost 1 base and J 10 bases, leaving 20 bases between the germline ends. The CDR3 contains 16 residues. CDR1 and CDR2 from the germline V gene are MGHRA and YSYEKL. In DNA, the CDR3 is TGCGCCAGCAGCCAAGCCTGGGCCGGGCGCCAGGGAGAGCAGTTCTTC. Translating gives CASSQAWAGRQGEQFF.

The CDR3 region has the DNA TGCGCCAGCAGCCAAGGAGGATTCAGGGGGGCCCCCTACAATGAGCAGTTCTTC. This translates into CASSQGGFRGAPYNEQFF. The V call is TRBV4-1, the J call TRBJ2-1; possibly TRBD1 for D (7 bases). Trimming stripped 1 base from V and 2 bases from J, with 18 bases between. Germline loops: CDR1 MGHRA, CDR2 YSYEKL. CDR3 length equals 18 residues.

This rearrangement joins TRBV4-3 to TRBJ2-1; D remains unclear. The germline V gene encodes CDR1 LGHNA and CDR2 YSLEER. The CDR3 has 15 amino acids. With 2 bases removed from V and 3 bases from J, the gap between germline ends came to 11 bases. CDR3 loop: CASSQYRASYNEQFF. CDR3 DNA: TGCGCCAGCAGCCAATATAGGGCTAGCTACAATGAGCAGTTCTTC.

The chain has TRBV10-3 and TRBJ2-1; tentative D call: TRBD2 (6 bases). Trimming shortened V by 4 bases and J by 0 bases, and 10 bases separated the two germline ends. The CDR3 length is 15 residues. Per the germline V gene, CDR1 is ENHRY and CDR2 is SYGVKD. As DNA, the CDR3 is TGTGCCATCAGTGTACGCGGGGCCTCCTACAATGAGCAGTTCTTC. This codes for CAISVRGASYNEQFF.

The chain uses TRBV2 and TRBJ2-7; no definite D call. Germline V gives CDR1 SNHLY, CDR2 FYNNEI. Trimming shortened V by 4 bases and J by 4 bases, and 11 bases separated the two germline ends. The CDR3 extends over 13 amino acids. The CDR3 region is CASSGRAPYEQYF. The CDR3 DNA reads TGTGCCAGCAGTGGTCGGGCCCCTTACGAGCAGTACTTC. The variable domain in full, completed from reference TRBV2 and TRBJ2-7, reads EPEVTQTPSHQVTQMGQEVILRCVPISNHLYFYWYRQILGQKVEFLVSFYNNEISEKSEIFDDQFSVERPDGSNFTLKIRSTKLEDSAMYFCASSGRAPYEQYFGPGTRLTVT.

The gene calls are TRBV27 and TRBJ2-1, with 7 nucleotides matching TRBD2. The J segment lost 5 bases and the V segment lost 8 bases, leaving 6 bases of the junction unmatched. CDR1 is MNHEY, CDR2 SMNVEV, per germline (reference sequence). The CDR3 has 13 amino acids. In DNA, the CDR3 is TGTGCCAGCGGCGGAGCGGGGAACAATGAGCAGTTCTTC. Its protein is CASGGAGNNEQFF.

The chain carries TRBV13 and TRBJ2-3; no clear D gene. This CDR3 has 14 residues. Per germline, CDR1 PRHDT and CDR2 FYEKMQ (reference sequence). The ends were cut back, 5 bases at V and 1 base at J, with 10 bases in the middle. DNA of the CDR3: TGTGCCAGCAGCCCCCACGTCGGCACAGATACGCAGTATTTT. Translated, it gives CASSPHVGTDTQYF.